This T cell receptor beta chain emerged from a study of cytomegalovirus exposure and HLA in healthy donors. Notes on the study in general: Among immune exposure information, only CMV serostatus was available. The study listed under 200 cytomegalovirus-associated TCR beta chains.

On this clone: The antigen is unknown.

PCR primers comprised 60 Vbeta and 13 Jbeta primers. The assay was immunoSEQ multiplex PCR, and TCRdb's table has in-frame clones only and misses some. Of about 160,000 clones listed, approximately 80% were seen once; the top ten hold more than 3%. V was shortened by 7 bases and J by 2 bases, with 15 bases between the two germline ends. This CDR3 has 15 residues. This chain connects TRBV23-1 to TRBJ1-5, with a possible D match to TRBD1 (5 bases). TRBV23-1 has ORF status, its function being uncertain. Sequences were obtained from PBMCs. The TCR comes from a man younger than 45 in good health and CMV-seropositive. The DNA of the CDR3 is TGCGCCAGCACCATCAAGGGGATACGCAATCAGCCCCAGCATTTT. Translating gives CASTIKGIRNQPQHF.